Described below is a single T cell receptor beta chain sequence and its context. Its antigen is still unknown. The CDR3 sequence is 15 residues long. Germline V gives CDR1 MNHEY, CDR2 SVGAGI. V gave up 0 bases and J gave up 3 bases; unmatched junction bases: 3. Per individual sample, 80,000 to 100,000 TCR templates were assayed. Some clones are missing from TCRdb's copy, which holds only in-frame ones; the method was immunoSEQ multiplex PCR. The table lists under 95,000 clones, 94% of them singletons. These data originate in a study of siplizumab effects on memory and regulatory T cells. Study results and caveats: The alloreactive clones that mapped to unstimulated subsets made up only a minor fraction. Left unconfirmed was the suppressive function of proliferating Tregs from siplizumab cultures.

The V call is TRBV6-5, the J call TRBJ2-7; 9 positions agree with TRBD2. The TCR sequence derives from a human donor in good health. Sequenced input: non-Treg CD4+ T cells sorted from blood. The CDR3, as DNA: TGTGCCAGCAGTTACTCGGCGGGGGGGCTCTACGAGCAGTACTTC. Protein: CASSYSAGGLYEQYF.